The 2 T cell receptor beta chains below all came from one sample that was sequenced in a study of Graves' ophthalmopathy and Graves' hyperthyroidism. RNA transcripts were the source from which TCR beta CDR3 regions were amplified. RT-PCR in the first round used HTBI primers; a second-round multiplex PCR followed. TCRdb reprocessed the multiplex PCR reads with MiXCR, giving one entry per CDR3 protein. The data contain 35,000 to 50,000 distinct CDR3 sequences, about 50% of them singletons. Sequencing was carried out using peripheral blood. These receptors were taken from an adult woman with stable Graves' hyperthyroidism.

In its sample, this clonotype is medium-sized. V gene TRBV5-8 combines with J gene TRBJ1-5; 9 bases are shared with TRBD1. The CDR3 extends over 16 amino acids. Trimming removed 0 bases from V and 1 base from J; junction bases left unmatched: 2. The germline V gene has CDR1 SGHTS and CDR2 YDEGEE. In DNA form, the CDR3 reads TGTGCCAGCAGCTTGGGGGGACAGGGAAGCAATCAGCCCCAGCATTTT. Protein product: CASSLGGQGSNQPQHF.

There are a few counts of this clonotype. The V gene is TRBV7-2, the J gene TRBJ2-7; the D call may be TRBD1 or TRBD2 (5 bases each). Germline V CDR1 and CDR2: SGHTA, FQGNSA. The length of the CDR3 is 11 residues. V lost 3 bases, J lost 7 bases, and 7 bases lay in between. CDR3 in DNA: TGTGCCAGCAGCTTGGGGGATGAGCAGTACTTC. Amino acids: CASSLGDEQYF. The full variable domain, with the rest looked up from reference TRBV7-2 and TRBJ2-7, is GAGVSQSPSNKVTEKGKDVELRCDPISGHTALYWYRQSLGQGLEFLIYFQGNSAPDKSGLPSDRFSAERTGGSVSTLTIQRTQQEDSAVYLCASSLGDEQYFGPGTRLTVT.